One sample yielded the 13 T cell receptor beta chains listed below, sequenced in a study of T cells after yellow fever vaccination. TCRdb fed the 5' RACE reads into MiXCR, producing one record per CDR3 protein. This sample has about 320,000 distinct CDR3 sequences, with around 4.4% found just once. This specimen was PBMCs, taken 15 days after the yellow fever booster vaccination. These receptors came from a man aged 18 to 30 who received the YFV17D yellow fever vaccine.

This clonotype showed up many times. J is TRBJ2-2 and V is TRBV5-1; no definite D call. This CDR3 is 17 amino acids long. V lost 0 bases, J lost 1 base, and 13 bases lay in between. CDR1 SGHRS and CDR2 YFSETQ come from the germline V gene. The CDR3 here is CASSLAERLQNTGELFF. Written as DNA, the CDR3 is TGCGCCAGCAGCTTGGCCGAAAGACTCCAGAACACCGGGGAGCTGTTTTTT.

In this sample, this clonotype turned up many times. The chain joins TRBV10-1 to TRBJ2-1, with 7 bases identical to TRBD2. The CDR3 is made up of 15 amino acids. In germline, CDR1 is WNHNN, CDR2 SYGVQD (reference sequence). Unmatched junction bases numbered 2, after V lost 2 bases and J lost 1 base. Here the CDR3 reads CASSEAGDSYNEQFF. CDR3 coding DNA: TGCGCCAGCAGTGAGGCGGGGGATTCCTACAATGAGCAGTTCTTC.

This clonotype came up a few times. The CDR3 spells CASSPQGRGYSNQPQHF. CDR3 DNA sequence: TGTGCCAGCTCACCCCAGGGCCGGGGATATAGCAATCAGCCCCAGCATTTT. The J gene is TRBJ1-5, the V gene TRBV18; weak D call: TRBD1 (5 bases). CDR1 KGHSH and CDR2 LQKENI come from the germline V gene. The germline V and J ends were trimmed by 3 bases and 0 bases, with 15 bases remaining between them. This CDR3 region has 17 residues.

This clonotype was counted at least ten times. The chain employs TRBV7-9 and TRBJ2-1, with a weak D call TRBD2 (6 bases). V dropped 1 base and J dropped 8 bases, with 9 bases sitting between them. This CDR3 contains 13 residues. Germline-derived CDR1 and CDR2 are SEHNR and FQNEAQ (reference sequence). This CDR3 reads CASSLVGGDEQFF. The CDR3, as DNA: TGTGCCAGCAGCTTAGTGGGGGGAGATGAGCAGTTCTTC.

This clonotype has only a few counts. The V gene is TRBV10-3, the J gene TRBJ2-3; 10 nucleotides match TRBD1. The CDR3 extends over 16 amino acids. J gave up 2 bases and V 6 bases, and 8 bases lay outside the gene matches. Per germline, CDR1 ENHRY and CDR2 SYGVKD. CDR3: CAISSGDRGITDTQYF. The DNA of the CDR3 is TGTGCCATCAGCTCCGGGGACAGGGGCATCACAGATACGCAGTATTTT.

This clonotype was counted many times. The chain recombines TRBV4-1 with TRBJ2-7, with D perhaps TRBD1 (6 bases). Germline values: CDR1 MGHRA, CDR2 YSYEKL. This CDR3 has 14 residues. V was cut by 0 bases and J by 1 base, with 7 bases left in between. The chain's CDR3 is CASSQDRGSYEQYV. Here the CDR3 DNA reads TGCGCCAGCAGCCAAGACAGGGGATCCTACGAGCAGTACGTC.

This clonotype was counted at least ten times. The chain uses TRBV5-1 and TRBJ2-3; unclear D gene. The V and J ends lost 0 bases and 3 bases respectively, with 11 bases between them. The CDR3 loop spans 15 amino acids. CDR1 and CDR2 from the germline V gene are SGHRS and YFSETQ. The CDR3 region has the DNA TGCGCCAGCAGCTTGGCCGAGATAGCTACAGATACGCAGTATTTT. Encoded protein: CASSLAEIATDTQYF.

The chain carries TRBV4-1 and TRBJ2-7; D ambiguous. Germline CDR1 MGHRA, CDR2 YSYEKL. The CDR3 has 18 amino acids. V was trimmed by 4 bases and J by 1 base, leaving 23 bases between them. CDR3 sequence reads: CASSLLVAEWRNSYEQYV. CDR3 in DNA: TGCGCCAGCAGCCTCCTGGTGGCAGAGTGGCGAAATTCCTACGAGCAGTACGTC.

This clonotype came up a few times. J is TRBJ2-2 and V is TRBV3-1; a weak D match, TRBD1 (6 bases). CDR1 LGHDT and CDR2 YNNKEL come from the germline V gene (reference sequence). V was clipped by 4 bases and J by 6 bases, with 15 bases between them. CDR3 length: 15 residues. The CDR3 sequence: CASSPSNAGAGELFF. The CDR3 DNA follows: TGTGCCAGCAGCCCGTCCAATGCAGGGGCCGGGGAGCTGTTTTTT.

This clonotype has only a few counts. V gene TRBV3-1 combines with J gene TRBJ1-6; tentative D call: TRBD1 (6 bases). The V gene lost 3 bases and the J gene lost 8 bases, with 11 bases spanning the gap. Germline assignment: CDR1 LGHDT and CDR2 YNNKEL (reference sequence). The CDR3 is 14 residues long. Here the CDR3 DNA reads TGTGCCAGCAGCCAGGAACAGGGTTATTCACCCCTCCACTTT. The encoded protein is CASSQEQGYSPLHF.

This clonotype was observed at least ten times. The rearrangement links TRBV12-3 or TRBV12-4 to TRBJ1-5, with TRBD1 matching 8 bases. V was pared by 3 bases and J by 7 bases, with 8 bases of the junction left unmatched. The CDR3 is made up of 15 amino acids. CDR3 amino acids: CASSFRQGAGQPQHF. CDR3 bases: TGTGCCAGCAGTTTTAGGCAGGGGGCCGGCCAGCCCCAGCATTTT.

This clonotype has at least ten counts. V usage is TRBV7-2 and J usage is TRBJ1-1; D is undetermined. Trimming cost V 2 bases and J 6 bases, with 10 bases left between them. The CDR3 length is 13 residues. Germline V gene sequence: CDR1 SGHTA, CDR2 FQGNSA. The chain's CDR3 is CASSLPEAAEAFF. CDR3 nucleotides: TGTGCCAGCAGCTTACCGGAGGCGGCTGAAGCTTTCTTT.

The chain uses TRBV14 and TRBJ2-3; 8 bases match TRBD1. Per the germline V gene, CDR1 is SGHDN and CDR2 is FVKESK. This CDR3 contains 13 residues. V was clipped by 4 bases and J by 11 bases; unmatched bases: 8. This CDR3 reads CASSPRDRLQQYF. CDR3 sequence (DNA): TGTGCCAGCAGCCCAAGGGACAGGCTTCAGCAGTATTTT. The entire variable domain, with the rest obtained from reference TRBV14 and TRBJ2-3, is as follows: EAGVTQFPSHSVIEKGQTVTLRCDPISGHDNLYWYRRVMGKEIKFLLHFVKESKQDESGMPNNRFLAERTGGTYSTLKVQPAELEDSGVYFCASSPRDRLQQYFGPGTRLTVL.